These 20 T cell receptor beta chains originate from one sample sequenced in a study of OX40 agonist ivuxolimab in advanced cancers. The repertoire was sequenced with immunoSEQ multiplex PCR; TCRdb's copy has only in-frame clones and lacks some. The sample gives 70,000 to 90,000 clones, roughly 83% of which show up once; 7.3% is in the top ten. The sample consisted of CD4+ or CD8+ T cells sorted from blood, taken in a trial of the OX40 agonist ivuxolimab. The receptors shown here come from an adult with an advanced solid tumor such as melanoma, head and neck, liver or kidney cancer.

This clone has a single count. The chain links TRBV2 to TRBJ1-4; perhaps TRBD1 as D (6 bases). V was shortened by 5 bases and J by 1 base, with 8 bases between the two germline ends. CDR1 is SNHLY, CDR2 FYNNEI, per germline. The CDR3 sequence is 14 residues long. CDR3 bases: TGTGCCAGCAGTCCGGGACAAACTAATGAAAAACTGTTTTTT. As protein: CASSPGQTNEKLFF.

The CDR3 is CASSQGAGTDTQYF. The CDR3 nucleotides read TGTGCCAGCAGTCAGGGGGCAGGCACAGATACGCAGTATTTT. The chain joins TRBV6-5 to TRBJ2-3; the match to TRBD1 covers 8 bases. The CDR3 has 14 amino acids. The germline CDR1 and CDR2 sequences are MNHEY and SVGAGI. V shed 5 bases and J 1 base; nucleotides not matched to a gene: 2.

This chain connects TRBV6-5 to TRBJ2-1, with 7 bases aligning to TRBD1. V shed 5 bases, J shed 9 bases, and the junction held 7 bases outside the gene matches. CDR3 length equals 13 residues. CDR1 is MNHEY, CDR2 SVGAGI, per germline. CDR3: CASSLGTGAEQFF. Here the CDR3 DNA reads TGTGCCAGCAGTCTAGGAACAGGGGCTGAGCAGTTCTTC.

CDR3 sequence reads: CASSPLTGRSYNEQFF. CDR3 sequence (DNA): TGTGCCAGCAGTCCTTTGACCGGGAGGTCCTACAATGAGCAGTTCTTC. The chain joins TRBV27 to TRBJ2-1, with 7 bases that match TRBD2. The CDR3 loop spans 16 amino acids. The germline V gene encodes CDR1 MNHEY and CDR2 SMNVEV (reference sequence). Unmatched junction bases numbered 8, after V lost 5 bases and J lost 1 base.

This chain joins TRBV19 and TRBJ1-4; tentatively, D is TRBD1 (6 bases). This CDR3 region has 15 residues. The germline CDR1 and CDR2 sequences are LNHDA and SQIVND (reference sequence). V lost 2 bases and J 3 bases, leaving 10 bases between the germline ends. CDR3 residues: CASSISGAPNEKLFF. Here the CDR3 DNA reads TGTGCCAGTAGTATATCGGGGGCGCCTAATGAAAAACTGTTTTTT. Full variable domain (remainder filled in from reference TRBV19 and TRBJ1-4): DGGITQSPKYLFRKEGQNVTLSCEQNLNHDAMYWYRQDPGQGLRLIYYSQIVNDFQKGDIAEGYSVSREKKESFPLTVTSAQKNPTAFYLCASSISGAPNEKLFFGSGTQLSVL.

The table lists this clone with many counts. The gene calls are TRBV11-3 and TRBJ2-7; D is undetermined. This CDR3 is built from 12 residues. V was pared by 2 bases and J by 4 bases, with 6 bases between. The germline V gene encodes CDR1 SGHNT and CDR2 YENEEA. DNA of the CDR3: TGTGCCAGCAGCTTAATGTCATACGAGCAGTACTTC. Translated, it gives CASSLMSYEQYF.

The CDR3 DNA reads as TGTGCCAGCAGCCGGGACAGTTACTTCTACAATGAGCAGTTCTTC. This sequence encodes CASSRDSYFYNEQFF. The gene calls are TRBV5-6 and TRBJ2-1, with TRBD1 identical over 7 bases. Germline CDR1 reads SGHDT; CDR2 reads YYEEEE. J was trimmed by 3 bases and V by 4 bases; bases with no gene match: 7. The CDR3 consists of 15 residues.

The chain links TRBV18 to TRBJ1-1; D ambiguous. CDR3 length: 14 amino acids. Germline values: CDR1 KGHSH, CDR2 LQKENI. Trimming removed 2 bases from V and 4 bases from J, with 11 bases in between. CDR3 DNA sequence: TGTGCCAGCTCACCAACCGGGTTGGGCACTGAAGCTTTCTTT. Translation gives CASSPTGLGTEAFF.

The gene calls are TRBV30 and TRBJ1-3; 8 bases agree with TRBD1. With 4 bases clipped from V and 0 bases from J, the junction kept 5 bases outside the gene matches. Germline CDR1 GTSNPN, CDR2 SVGIG (reference sequence). There are 15 residues in the CDR3. CDR3 in amino acids: CAWTRTGISGNTIYF. The CDR3, as DNA: TGTGCCTGGACGAGGACAGGGATCTCTGGAAACACCATATATTTT.

The chain employs TRBV7-8 and TRBJ2-7; tentatively, D is TRBD1 or TRBD2 (5 bases each). This CDR3 spans 16 amino acids. Germline CDR1 and CDR2: SGHVS and FQNEAQ. Trimming left V 2 bases short and J 1 base short, with 15 bases between. The CDR3 DNA sequence: TGTGCCAGCAGCTTATCTGGGACGTCGACTTCCTACGAGCAGTACTTC. This translates into CASSLSGTSTSYEQYF.

This rearrangement joins TRBV19 to TRBJ2-5; 7 bases fit TRBD1. Germline CDR1 and CDR2: LNHDA and SQIVND (reference sequence). Germline trimming cut 2 bases from V and 1 base from J; bases unmatched to any gene: 7. The CDR3 extends over 16 amino acids. This CDR3 is CASSITVRTGQETQYF. The CDR3 DNA reads as TGTGCCAGTAGTATAACTGTTCGGACAGGCCAAGAGACCCAGTACTTC.

The V call is TRBV13, the J call TRBJ1-2; TRBD1 might be the D (5 bases). The CDR3 totals 13 residues. V was clipped by 1 base and J by 8 bases, with 11 bases between them. The germline CDR1 and CDR2 sequences are PRHDT and FYEKMQ (reference sequence). As DNA, the CDR3 is TGTGCCAGCAGCTTAGATAGGGGCGGGGGCTACACCTTC. Its protein is CASSLDRGGGYTF.

This chain connects TRBV19 to TRBJ2-3; 7 bases align to TRBD1. V was clipped by 1 base and J by 2 bases; unmatched bases: 3. The CDR3 length is 15 residues. Germline loops: CDR1 LNHDA, CDR2 SQIVND (reference sequence). CDR3 sequence (DNA): TGTGCCAGTAGTATAGGGCAGGGGGTCACAGATACGCAGTATTTT. This codes for CASSIGQGVTDTQYF.

The chain recombines TRBV7-9 with TRBJ2-3; tentative D call: TRBD2 (6 bases). The CDR3 length is 15 residues. V shed 7 bases and J shed 6 bases, with 20 bases lying between them. Per germline, CDR1 SEHNR and CDR2 FQNEAQ (reference sequence). The CDR3 region has the DNA TGTGCCAGCACCTCTCTCCGGGGGACGAGGGATACGCAGTATTTT. As protein: CASTSLRGTRDTQYF.

The chain carries TRBV11-2 and TRBJ2-7, with 13 bases aligning to TRBD2. The CDR3 spans 13 residues. J lost 13 bases, V lost 5 bases, and 8 bases had no gene match. Germline assignment: CDR1 SGHAT and CDR2 FQNNGV. CDR3 protein: CASSLTSGRAIYF. The CDR3 nucleotides read TGTGCCAGCAGCCTAACTAGCGGGAGGGCCATATACTTC. The variable domain in full, with the rest retrieved from reference TRBV11-2 and TRBJ2-7, is EAGVAQSPRYKIIEKRQSVAFWCNPISGHATLYWYQQILGQGPKLLIQFQNNGVVDDSQLPKDRFSAERLKGVDSTLKIQPAKLEDSAVYLCASSLTSGRAIYFGPGTRLTVT.

V is TRBV6-1 and J is TRBJ2-5; D not resolved. V dropped 1 base and J dropped 5 bases, with 5 bases sitting between them. Germline CDR1 MNHNS, CDR2 SASEGT. The CDR3 loop spans 12 amino acids. CDR3 protein: CASSEVLETQYF. CDR3 nucleotides: TGTGCCAGCAGTGAAGTTCTGGAGACCCAGTACTTC.

The chain combines TRBV7-8 with TRBJ2-7; either TRBD1 or TRBD2 may supply D (5 bases each). V shed 1 base and J shed 10 bases, with 23 bases lying between them. This CDR3 region has 16 residues. Germline V gives CDR1 SGHVS, CDR2 FQNEAQ. In DNA form, the CDR3 reads TGTGCCAGCAGCTTAGGAACCTACGGGACCGACCTCCTCCAGTACTTC. This translates into CASSLGTYGTDLLQYF. The whole variable domain, remainder taken from reference TRBV7-8 and TRBJ2-7, is GAGVSQSPRYKVAKRGQDVALRCDPISGHVSLFWYQQALGQGPEFLTYFQNEAQLDKSGLPSDRFFAERPEGSVSTLKIQRTQQEDSAVYLCASSLGTYGTDLLQYFGPGTRLTVT.

The chain has TRBV5-8 and TRBJ2-1; 9 bases line up with TRBD1. The V and J ends lost 2 bases and 9 bases, in that order; junction bases with no gene match: 12. Germline V gene lookup returns CDR1 SGHTS and CDR2 YDEGEE. The CDR3 sequence is 16 residues long. For the CDR3, the DNA is TGTGCCAGCAGCTTCAGACTCGGGACAGGGAGTACTGAGCAGTTCTTC. Translating gives CASSFRLGTGSTEQFF.

This chain connects TRBV6-1 to TRBJ1-2, with a weak D call TRBD1 (5 bases). V was trimmed by 1 base and J by 8 bases, leaving 11 bases between them. Germline V gene data show CDR1 as MNHNS and CDR2 as SASEGT. The CDR3 length is 13 residues. For the CDR3, the DNA is TGTGCCAGCAGTGAAGGTCCAGGGTGGGGCTACACCTTC. This codes for CASSEGPGWGYTF.

The chain employs TRBV5-6 and TRBJ2-7; D is undetermined. CDR3 size: 13 residues. V dropped 3 bases and J dropped 1 base, with 8 bases sitting between them. Germline V lookup: CDR1 SGHDT, CDR2 YYEEEE. As DNA, the CDR3 is TGTGCCAGCAGCTCTCCAGCGTCCTACGAGCAGTACTTC. Translating gives CASSSPASYEQYF.